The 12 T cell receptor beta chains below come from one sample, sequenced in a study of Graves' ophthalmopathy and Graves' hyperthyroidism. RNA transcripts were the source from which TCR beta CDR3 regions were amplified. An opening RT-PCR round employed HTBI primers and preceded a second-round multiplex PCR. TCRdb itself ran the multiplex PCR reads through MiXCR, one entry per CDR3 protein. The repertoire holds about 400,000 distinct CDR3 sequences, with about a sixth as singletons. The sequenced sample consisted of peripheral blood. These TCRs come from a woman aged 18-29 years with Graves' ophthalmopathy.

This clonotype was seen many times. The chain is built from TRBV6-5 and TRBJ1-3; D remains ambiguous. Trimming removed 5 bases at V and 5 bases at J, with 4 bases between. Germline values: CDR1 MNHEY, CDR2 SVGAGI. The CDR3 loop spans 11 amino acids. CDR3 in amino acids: CASSNRNTIYF. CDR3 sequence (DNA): TGTGCCAGCAGTAATAGAAACACCATATATTTT.

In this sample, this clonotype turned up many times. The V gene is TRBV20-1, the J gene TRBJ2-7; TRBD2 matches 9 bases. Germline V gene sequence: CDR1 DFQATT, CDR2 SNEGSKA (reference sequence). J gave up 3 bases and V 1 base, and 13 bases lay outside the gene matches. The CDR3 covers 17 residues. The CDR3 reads CSARGDRVTSGYYEQYF. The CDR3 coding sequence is TGCAGTGCTAGAGGTGACCGGGTGACTAGCGGATACTACGAGCAGTACTTC.

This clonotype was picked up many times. The CDR3 DNA reads as TGTGCCAGCAGTTTAAGGGGAATAAACAGCGGGAGATCCTACGAGCAGTACTTC. Its translation: CASSLRGINSGRSYEQYF. This sequence joins TRBV27 and TRBJ2-7; 8 nucleotides agree with TRBD2. Germline V gene data show CDR1 as MNHEY and CDR2 as SMNVEV (reference sequence). V lost 2 bases to trimming and J lost 1 base; unmatched junction nucleotides: 13. This CDR3 spans 18 amino acids.

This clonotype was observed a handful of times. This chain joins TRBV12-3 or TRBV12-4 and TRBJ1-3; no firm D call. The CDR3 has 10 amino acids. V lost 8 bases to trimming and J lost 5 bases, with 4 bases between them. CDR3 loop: CASCRNTIYF. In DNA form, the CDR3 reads TGTGCCAGCTGTAGAAACACCATATATTTT.

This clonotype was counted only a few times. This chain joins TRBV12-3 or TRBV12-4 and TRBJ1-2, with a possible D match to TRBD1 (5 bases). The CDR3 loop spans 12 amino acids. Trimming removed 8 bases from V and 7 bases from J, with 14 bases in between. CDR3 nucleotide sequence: TGTGCCAGCGGTTCAGGGTCGGGTGGCTACACCTTC. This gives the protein CASGSGSGGYTF.

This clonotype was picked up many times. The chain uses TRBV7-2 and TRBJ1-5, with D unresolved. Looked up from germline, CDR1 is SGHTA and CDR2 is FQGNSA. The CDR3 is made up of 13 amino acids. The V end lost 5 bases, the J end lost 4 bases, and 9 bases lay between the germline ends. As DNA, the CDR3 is TGTGCCAGCAGCCCTTGGGTTAATCAGCCCCAGCATTTT. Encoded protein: CASSPWVNQPQHF.

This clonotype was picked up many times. The CDR3 sequence is CASSQDADRGKVSYEQYF. DNA for the CDR3: TGTGCCAGCAGCCAAGACGCTGACAGGGGAAAAGTCTCCTACGAGCAGTACTTC. V usage is TRBV14 and J usage is TRBJ2-7, with 8 bases fitting TRBD1. Germline V gene data show CDR1 as SGHDN and CDR2 as FVKESK. The CDR3 is 18 amino acids. The junction had 10 bases not matched to a gene; V was cut back by 0 bases and J by 0 bases.

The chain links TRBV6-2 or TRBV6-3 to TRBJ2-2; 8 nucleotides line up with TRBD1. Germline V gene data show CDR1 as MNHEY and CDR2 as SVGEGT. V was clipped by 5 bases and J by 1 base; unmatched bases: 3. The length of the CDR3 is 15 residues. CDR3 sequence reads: CASSHGQGNTGELFF. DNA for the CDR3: TGTGCCAGCAGTCACGGACAGGGGAACACCGGGGAGCTGTTTTTT.

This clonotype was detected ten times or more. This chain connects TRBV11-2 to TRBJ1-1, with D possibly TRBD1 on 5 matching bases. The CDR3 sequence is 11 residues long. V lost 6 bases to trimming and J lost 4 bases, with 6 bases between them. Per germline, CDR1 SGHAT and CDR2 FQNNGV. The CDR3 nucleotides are TGTGCCAGCAGAGGGGCCACTGAAGCTTTCTTT. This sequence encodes CASRGATEAFF.

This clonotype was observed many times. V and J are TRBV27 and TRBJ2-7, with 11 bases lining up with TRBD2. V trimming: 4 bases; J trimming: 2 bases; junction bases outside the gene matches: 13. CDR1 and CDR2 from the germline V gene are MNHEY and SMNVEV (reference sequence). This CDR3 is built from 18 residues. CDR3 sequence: CASSSLGTSGSTTYEQYF. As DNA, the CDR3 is TGTGCCAGCAGTTCTCTCGGGACTAGCGGTAGTACGACCTACGAGCAGTACTTC.

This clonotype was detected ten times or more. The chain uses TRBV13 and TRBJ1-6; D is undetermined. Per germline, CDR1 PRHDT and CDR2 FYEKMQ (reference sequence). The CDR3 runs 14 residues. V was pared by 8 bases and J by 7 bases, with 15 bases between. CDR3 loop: CASGPGVTNSPLHF. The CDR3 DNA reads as TGTGCCAGCGGCCCGGGAGTGACAAATTCACCCCTCCACTTT. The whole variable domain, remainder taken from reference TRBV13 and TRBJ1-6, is AAGVIQSPRHLIKEKRETATLKCYPIPRHDTVYWYQQGPGQDPQFLISFYEKMQSDKGSIPDRFSAQQFSDYHSELNMSSLELGDSALYFCASGPGVTNSPLHFGNGTRLTVT.

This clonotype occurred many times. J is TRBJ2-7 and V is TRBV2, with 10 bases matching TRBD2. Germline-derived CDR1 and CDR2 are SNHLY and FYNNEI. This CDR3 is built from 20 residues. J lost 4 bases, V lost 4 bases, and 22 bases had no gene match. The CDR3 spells CASSGPRPPPKAGGPYEQYF. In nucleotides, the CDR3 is TGTGCCAGCAGTGGCCCCCGGCCCCCTCCCAAAGCGGGAGGGCCTTACGAGCAGTACTTC.